The clone carrying this TCR beta chain was detected only a few times. The sample originates from a study of T cells in Graves' hyperthyroidism and ophthalmopathy. RNA transcripts gave rise to amplified TCR beta CDR3 regions. TCR CDR3 underwent first-round RT-PCR with the HTBI primer set. Using its own MiXCR run on the multiplex PCR reads, TCRdb lists one record per CDR3 protein. This table holds a few hundred thousand distinct CDR3 sequences, roughly 15% found once. This clonotype originated in a woman in her 30s with Graves' ophthalmopathy. Sequenced material: blood.

The CDR3 protein is CSARDGRGVTLTVNEKLFF. CDR3 DNA: TGCAGTGCTAGAGACGGTCGCGGTGTAACTCTTACCGTCAATGAAAAACTGTTTTTT. The chain is built from TRBV20-1 and TRBJ1-4; no firm D call. This CDR3 comprises 19 residues. Germline lookup yields CDR1 DFQATT and CDR2 SNEGSKA (reference sequence). The ends were cut back, 0 bases at V and 5 bases at J, with 25 bases in the middle.